This TCR beta chain was observed in a study of blood T cell repertoires in COVID-19. Study-level information: T cells, B-cell-depleted T cells, or PBMCs supplied cDNA or gDNA.

The CDR3 is 13 amino acids. The V end lost 3 bases, the J end lost 7 bases, and 12 bases lay between the germline ends. Germline CDR1 reads MDHEN; CDR2 reads SYDVKM. Sequencing was performed with immunoSEQ multiplex PCR; in TCRdb, only in-frame clones are kept and a portion is missing. Here the sample spans 250,000 to 350,000 clones, around 90% being singletons. The chain has TRBV28 and TRBJ1-2; D is ambiguous. The sequence derives from a woman aged 45 to 65 who had recovered from COVID-19. The sequencing input was peripheral blood. CDR3 DNA: TGTGCCAGCAGTTTGTATTCGGGGATTGGCTACACCTTC. Encoded protein: CASSLYSGIGYTF.